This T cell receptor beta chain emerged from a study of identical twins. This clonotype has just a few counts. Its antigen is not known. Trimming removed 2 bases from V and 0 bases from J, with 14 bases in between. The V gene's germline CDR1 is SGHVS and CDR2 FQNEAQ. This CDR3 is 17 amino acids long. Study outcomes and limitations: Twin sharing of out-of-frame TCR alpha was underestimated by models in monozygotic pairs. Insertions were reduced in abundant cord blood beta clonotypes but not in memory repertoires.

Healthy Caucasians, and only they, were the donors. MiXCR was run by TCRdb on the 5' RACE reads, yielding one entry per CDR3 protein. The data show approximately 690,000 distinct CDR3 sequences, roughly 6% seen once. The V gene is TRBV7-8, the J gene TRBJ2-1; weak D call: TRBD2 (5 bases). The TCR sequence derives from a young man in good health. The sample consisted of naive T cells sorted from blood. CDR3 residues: CASSLWVGLSSYNEQFF. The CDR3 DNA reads TGTGCCAGCAGCTTATGGGTAGGACTTAGCTCCTACAATGAGCAGTTCTTC.